This T cell receptor beta chain stems from a study of coeliac disease. TCRdb's copy holds only in-frame clones and misses some; the assay was immunoSEQ multiplex PCR. The data show over a thousand clones, about nine tenths seen once. The CDR3 loop spans 16 amino acids. Germline V CDR1 and CDR2: SGHRS, YFSETQ. Trimming cost V 1 base and J 8 bases; bases outside gene matches: 8. Findings of the study overall: TRB repertoires were largely private, with most amino acid sequences found in only one sample. Published gliadin-specific TRB sequences appeared in 9 of 18 coeliac samples, 1 of 6 controls.

On this clone: Its antigen is currently unknown.

The chain uses TRBV5-1 and TRBJ2-1, with 11 bases lining up with TRBD2. Sequencing was carried out using lymphocytes from the gut lamina propria. The clonotype was recovered from a woman aged 18-35 years with active celiac disease. CDR3 loop: CASSLRGSGGADEQFF. The CDR3 DNA reads as TGCGCCAGCAGCTTGAGAGGTAGCGGGGGGGCGGATGAGCAGTTCTTC.